This section outlines one T cell receptor beta chain sequence together with its context. Its antigen is not identified. Without exception, sorted populations had purity beyond 98%. Expressed TCRB transcripts were sequenced, since all the RNA that had been isolated was reverse transcribed. Profiling relied on immunoSEQ multiplex PCR, and the TCRdb table lists in-frame clones only, not all of them. Of some 370,000 clones in the sample, around 10% were seen once. The record originates from a study of beta chain features in type 1 diabetes. Germline values: CDR1 SGHTA, CDR2 FQGNSA. The CDR3 runs 13 residues. Between the trimmed V and J ends, which lost 1 base and 7 bases, there was a span of 11 bases. Study results and limitations: Among patients with Type 1 diabetes, TCRB CDR3s were moderately but significantly shorter in every one of the four CD4+ subsets. Whether TCRB rearrangement is influenced by HLA type was left unresolved in this analysis. Fewer junction insertions and more nucleotide deletions appeared in type 1 diabetes patients.

The sequence was obtained from a man aged 30 to 45 with type 1 diabetes. The sequencing input was central memory CD4+ T cells from blood. The chain links TRBV7-2 to TRBJ2-7; D uncertain. CDR3 in amino acids: CASSLVFHEEQYF. As DNA, the CDR3 is TGTGCCAGCAGCTTAGTATTTCACGAAGAGCAGTACTTC. Drawing the rest from reference TRBV7-2 and TRBJ2-7, the complete variable domain is GAGVSQSPSNKVTEKGKDVELRCDPISGHTALYWYRQSLGQGLEFLIYFQGNSAPDKSGLPSDRFSAERTGGSVSTLTIQRTQQEDSAVYLCASSLVFHEEQYFGPGTRLTVT.